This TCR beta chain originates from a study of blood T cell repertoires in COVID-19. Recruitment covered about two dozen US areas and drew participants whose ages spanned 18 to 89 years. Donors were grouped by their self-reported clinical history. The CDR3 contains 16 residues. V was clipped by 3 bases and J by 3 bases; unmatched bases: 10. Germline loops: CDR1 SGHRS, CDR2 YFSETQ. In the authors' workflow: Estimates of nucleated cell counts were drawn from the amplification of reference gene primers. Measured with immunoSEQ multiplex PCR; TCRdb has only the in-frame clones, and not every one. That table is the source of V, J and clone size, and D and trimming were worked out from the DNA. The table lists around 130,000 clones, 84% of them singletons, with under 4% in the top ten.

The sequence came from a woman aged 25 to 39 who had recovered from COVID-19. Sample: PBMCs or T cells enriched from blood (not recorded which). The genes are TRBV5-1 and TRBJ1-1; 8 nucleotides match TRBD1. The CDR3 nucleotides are TGCGCCAGCAGCTCTCTCGGACAGGGATCGTACACTGAAGCTTTCTTT. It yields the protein CASSSLGQGSYTEAFF.